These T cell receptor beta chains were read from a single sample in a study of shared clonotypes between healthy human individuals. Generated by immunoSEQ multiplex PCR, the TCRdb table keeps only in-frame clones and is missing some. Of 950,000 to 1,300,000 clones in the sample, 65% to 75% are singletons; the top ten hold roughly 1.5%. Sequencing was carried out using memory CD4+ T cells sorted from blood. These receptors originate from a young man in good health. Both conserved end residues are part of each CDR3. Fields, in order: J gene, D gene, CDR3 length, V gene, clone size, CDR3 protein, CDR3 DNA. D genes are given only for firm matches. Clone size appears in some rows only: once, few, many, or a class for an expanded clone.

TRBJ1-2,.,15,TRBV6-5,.,CASSLRDGRIYGYTF,TGTGCCAGCAGTTTACGGGACGGGCGAATTTATGGCTACACCTTC
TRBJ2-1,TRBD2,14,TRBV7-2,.,CASSRRGVISEQFF,TGTGCCAGCAGCCGACGGGGGGTTATCTCCGAGCAGTTCTTC
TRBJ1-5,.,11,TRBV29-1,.,CSVEEMGAQHF,TGCAGCGTTGAAGAAATGGGGGCCCAGCATTTT
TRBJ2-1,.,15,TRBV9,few,CASSVIQGGFSEQFF,TGTGCCAGCAGCGTGATCCAGGGGGGCTTTAGTGAGCAGTTCTTC
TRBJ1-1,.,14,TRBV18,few,CASSVARTDTEAFF,TGTGCCAGCTCGGTGGCAAGAACGGACACTGAAGCTTTCTTT
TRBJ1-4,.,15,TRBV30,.,CAWSASRGINEKLFF,TGTGCCTGGAGCGCTAGCCGGGGGATCAATGAAAAACTGTTTTTT
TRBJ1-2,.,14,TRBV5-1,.,CASGPAGSNYGYTF,TGCGCCAGCGGCCCAGCAGGCTCTAACTATGGCTACACCTTC
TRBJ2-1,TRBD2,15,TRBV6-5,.,CASRASGTSYNEQFF,TGTGCCAGCAGGGCTAGCGGTACTTCCTACAATGAGCAGTTCTTC
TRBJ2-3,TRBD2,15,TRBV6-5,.,CASSYSWTSGGPLYF,TGTGCCAGCAGTTACTCCTGGACTAGCGGGGGCCCCTTGTATTTT
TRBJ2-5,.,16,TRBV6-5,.,CASSYSGPGVGETQYF,TGTGCCAGCAGTTACTCGGGACCGGGGGTAGGGGAGACCCAGTACTTC
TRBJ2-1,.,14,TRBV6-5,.,CASRPRLVRAEQFF,TGTGCCAGCAGACCCCGACTAGTCAGGGCTGAGCAGTTCTTC
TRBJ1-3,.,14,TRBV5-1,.,CASSSQGAGNTIYF,TGCGCCAGCAGCTCACAGGGAGCTGGAAACACCATATATTTT
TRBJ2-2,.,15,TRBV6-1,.,CASRSLAANTGELFF,TGTGCCAGCAGGTCCCTAGCCGCGAACACCGGGGAGCTGTTTTTT
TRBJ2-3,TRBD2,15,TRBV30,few,CAWKQGLANTDTQYF,TGTGCCTGGAAGCAAGGACTAGCTAACACAGATACGCAGTATTTT
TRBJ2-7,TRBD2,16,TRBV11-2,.,CASSIGTSGGVGEQYF,TGTGCCAGCAGCATCGGGACTAGCGGGGGGGTAGGAGAGCAGTACTTC
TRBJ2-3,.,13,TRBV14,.,CASSQDIVGTQYF,TGTGCCAGCAGCCAAGATATAGTGGGTACGCAGTATTTT
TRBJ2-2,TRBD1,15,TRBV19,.,CATSGTGGGTGELFF,TGTGCCACCTCCGGGACAGGGGGGGGCACCGGGGAGCTGTTTTTT
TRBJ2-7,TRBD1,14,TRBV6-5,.,CASSSRDRSYEQYF,TGTGCCAGCAGTTCCCGGGACAGGTCCTACGAGCAGTACTTC
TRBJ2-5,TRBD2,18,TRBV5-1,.,CASSLIPGGYDRGETQYF,TGCGCCAGCAGCTTAATTCCCGGGGGGTACGACCGTGGGGAGACCCAGTACTTC
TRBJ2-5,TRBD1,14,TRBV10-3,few,CAISEAGDRVTQYF,TGTGCCATCAGTGAGGCTGGGGACAGGGTGACCCAGTACTTC
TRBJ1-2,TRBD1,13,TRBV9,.,CAKTGQTKYGYTF,TGTGCCAAAACGGGACAGACGAAATATGGCTACACCTTC
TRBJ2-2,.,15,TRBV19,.,CASSKWTENTGELFF,TGTGCCAGTAGTAAGTGGACAGAGAACACCGGGGAGCTGTTTTTT
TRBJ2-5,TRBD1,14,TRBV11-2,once,CASSGPGQQETQYF,TGTGCCAGCAGCGGACCGGGACAGCAAGAGACCCAGTACTTC
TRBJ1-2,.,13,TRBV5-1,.,CASSSSGEFGYTF,TGCGCCAGCAGCTCGTCGGGGGAGTTTGGCTACACCTTC
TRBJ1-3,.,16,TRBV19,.,CASSIAGRVSGNTIYF,TGTGCCAGTAGTATAGCCGGCAGAGTCTCTGGAAACACCATATATTTT
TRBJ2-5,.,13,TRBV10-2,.,CASTGQNQETQYF,TGCGCCAGCACCGGACAGAACCAAGAGACCCAGTACTTC
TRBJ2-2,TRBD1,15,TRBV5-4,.,CASSVGQLNTGELFF,TGTGCCAGCAGCGTGGGACAGCTGAACACCGGGGAGCTGTTTTTT
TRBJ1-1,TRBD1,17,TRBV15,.,CATSRGFMGTENTEAFF,TGTGCCACCAGCAGAGGATTTATGGGGACAGAGAACACTGAAGCTTTCTTT
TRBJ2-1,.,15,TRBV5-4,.,CASSLDPNPVNEQFF,TGTGCCAGCAGCTTGGATCCCAATCCAGTCAACGAGCAGTTCTTC
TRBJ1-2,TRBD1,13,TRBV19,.,CATGTGGPYGYTF,TGTGCCACGGGGACAGGGGGCCCCTATGGCTACACCTTC
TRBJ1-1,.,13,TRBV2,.,CASSELETTEAFF,TGTGCCAGCAGTGAACTAGAAACGACTGAAGCTTTCTTT
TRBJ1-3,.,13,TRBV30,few,CAWSVNSGNTIYF,TGTGCCTGGAGTGTAAACTCTGGAAACACCATATATTTT
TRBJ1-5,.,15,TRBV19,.,CASSIGFRPEVPQHF,TGTGCCAGTAGTATTGGCTTTAGGCCCGAGGTCCCCCAGCATTTT
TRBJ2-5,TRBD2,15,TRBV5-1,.,CASSRAGTSGETQYF,TGCGCCAGCAGCCGGGCCGGGACTAGCGGGGAGACCCAGTACTTC
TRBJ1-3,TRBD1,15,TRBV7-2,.,CASSRTGGGGNTIYF,TGTGCCAGCAGCAGGACAGGGGGCGGTGGAAACACCATATATTTT
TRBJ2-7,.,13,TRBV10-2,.,CASSLGLSYEQYF,TGCGCCAGCAGTCTGGGCCTGAGCTACGAGCAGTACTTC
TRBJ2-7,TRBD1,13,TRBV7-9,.,CAIDRGSSYEQYF,TGTGCCATCGACAGGGGGTCCTCCTACGAGCAGTACTTC
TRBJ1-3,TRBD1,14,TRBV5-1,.,CASKRQGAGNTIYF,TGCGCCAGCAAGAGGCAGGGGGCAGGAAACACCATATATTTT
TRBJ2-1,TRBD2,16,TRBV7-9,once,CASTVTTSGAYNEQFF,TGTGCCAGCACCGTTACGACTAGCGGGGCTTACAATGAGCAGTTCTTC
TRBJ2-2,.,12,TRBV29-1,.,CSANRDSGELFF,TGCAGCGCGAACAGGGATTCCGGGGAGCTGTTTTTT
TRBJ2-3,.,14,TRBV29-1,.,CSVRKGTVTDTQYF,TGCAGCGTCCGAAAGGGGACTGTCACAGATACGCAGTATTTT
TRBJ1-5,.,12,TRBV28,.,CASSRTYQPQHF,TGTGCCAGCAGTCGAACCTATCAGCCCCAGCATTTT
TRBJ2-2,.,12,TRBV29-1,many,CSVGPGGGELFF,TGCAGCGTTGGCCCGGGCGGCGGGGAGCTGTTTTTT
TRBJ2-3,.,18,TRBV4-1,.,CASSQSQQGKGRTDTQYF,TGCGCCAGCAGCCAAAGCCAACAGGGTAAGGGGAGAACAGATACGCAGTATTTT
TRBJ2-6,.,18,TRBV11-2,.,CASCPPPLYGSGANVLTF,TGTGCCAGCTGCCCACCACCTCTATACGGCTCTGGGGCCAACGTCCTGACTTTC
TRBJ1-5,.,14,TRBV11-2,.,CASSLARGDQPQHF,TGTGCCAGCAGCTTAGCCAGGGGTGACCAGCCCCAGCATTTT
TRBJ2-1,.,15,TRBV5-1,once,CASSFRLGGENEQFF,TGCGCCAGCAGCTTCAGACTAGGGGGGGAGAATGAGCAGTTCTTC
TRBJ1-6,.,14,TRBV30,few,CALDGTMNNSPLHF,TGTGCCCTCGACGGGACAATGAATAATTCACCCCTCCACTTT
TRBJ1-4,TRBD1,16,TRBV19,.,CATRTGQGAIWEKLFF,TGTGCCACCCGCACCGGACAGGGGGCAATTTGGGAAAAACTGTTTTTT
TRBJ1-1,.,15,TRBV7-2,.,CASSPYPGENTEAFF,TGTGCCAGCAGCCCCTACCCGGGGGAGAACACTGAAGCTTTCTTT
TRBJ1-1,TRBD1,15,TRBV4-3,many,CASSQDGSGGGKAFF,TGCGCCAGCAGCCAAGATGGGTCAGGGGGCGGTAAAGCTTTCTTT
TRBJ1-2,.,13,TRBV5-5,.,CASSSPGDYGYTF,TGTGCCAGCAGCTCGCCGGGGGACTATGGCTACACCTTC
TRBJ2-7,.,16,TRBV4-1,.,CASSGTPEKSSYEQYF,TGCGCCAGCTCTGGCACTCCCGAAAAGAGCTCCTACGAGCAGTACTTC